This entry concerns a single T cell receptor (beta chain). This sample is drawn from a study of shared clonotypes between healthy human individuals. Germline V CDR1 and CDR2: MGHDK, SYGVNS. V shed 5 bases and J 0 bases; nucleotides not matched to a gene: 7. The CDR3 has 15 amino acids. Over several immunoSEQ plates, each subset's genomic DNA was distributed in even portions. Approximately 30,000 T cell genomes, or approximately 280 ng DNA, went into unsorted PBMC replicate PCRs. Sequencing was performed with immunoSEQ multiplex PCR; in TCRdb, only in-frame clones are kept and a portion is missing. This repertoire shows about 500,000 clones, around 77% found once; its top ten account for more than 10%. None of the donors, who were healthy HIV-negative adults, had recently had acute infections or vaccinations. For unsorted samples, genomic DNA was extracted from around 96 million PBMCs.

The clonotype comes from a middle-aged woman in good health. Some clones in this sample may be carry-over from other donors' samples. The sample consisted of PBMCs. The V and J genes are TRBV25-1 and TRBJ2-7, with 7 positions matching TRBD2. The CDR3, as DNA: TGTGCCAGCAGTAGGGAGGGACGGAGCTCCTACGAGCAGTACTTC. It translates to CASSREGRSSYEQYF.